Each of the 16 T cell receptor beta chains below was sequenced from the same sample in a study of regulatory T cells in long-lasting Graves disease. Time point specified: newly diagnosed GD, antithyroid drugs for less than 3 months. Construction of the TCR library relied on RNA isolated from PBMCs. With iRepertoire HTBI primers and Arm-PCR of CDR3 regions, TCR beta libraries were built. TCRdb processed the multiplex PCR reads anew with MiXCR; each CDR3 protein has one entry. The data show about 620,000 distinct CDR3 sequences, 16% seen once. This sample also appeared in a second study, on T cells in Graves' hyperthyroidism and ophthalmopathy.

The sequencing here drew on peripheral blood mononuclear cells (PBMCs), taken at new diagnosis, from a patient treated with antithyroid drugs. Receptors were obtained from a woman aged 25 to 39 with Graves disease.

This clonotype was picked up many times. The V gene is TRBV2, the J gene TRBJ1-4, with 10 bases matching TRBD1. The CDR3 loop spans 15 amino acids. The V and J ends lost 2 bases and 13 bases, in that order; junction bases with no gene match: 10. CDR1 and CDR2 (germline): SNHLY, FYNNEI. CDR3 loop: CASSEIGTGVKVLFF. The CDR3 DNA is TGTGCCAGCAGTGAAATCGGGACAGGGGTCAAAGTACTGTTTTTT.

At least ten counts were recorded for this clonotype. This rearrangement joins TRBV28 to TRBJ2-1; D is possibly TRBD2 (6 bases). This CDR3 spans 16 amino acids. The V gene's germline CDR1 is MDHEN and CDR2 SYDVKM. V was shortened by 1 base and J by 9 bases, with 19 bases between the two germline ends. CDR3 in amino acids: CASSLFRAGGGFEQFF. CDR3 coding DNA: TGTGCCAGCAGTTTATTTCGAGCGGGTGGGGGATTTGAGCAGTTCTTC.

This clonotype has a count of ten or more. This CDR3 is CASRELSLNQPQHF. The CDR3 bases are TGTGCCAGCAGAGAACTGTCCCTCAATCAGCCCCAGCATTTT. This chain connects TRBV28 to TRBJ1-5; D gene uncertain. Germline CDR1 reads MDHEN; CDR2 reads SYDVKM. The CDR3 contains 14 residues. V lost 6 bases and J 3 bases, leaving 12 bases between the germline ends.

This chain joins TRBV24-1 and TRBJ1-2; D is uncertain. The ends were cut back, 4 bases at V and 0 bases at J, with 11 bases in the middle. The CDR3 has 15 residues. Germline CDR1 reads KGHDR; CDR2 reads SFDVKD. The CDR3 DNA is TGTGCCACCAGTGACCCGACCGGATCTAACTATGGCTACACCTTC. As protein: CATSDPTGSNYGYTF.

This clonotype was seen more than once but under ten times. The chain couples TRBV5-4 to TRBJ2-1; tentative D call: TRBD1 (6 bases). V dropped 4 bases and J dropped 9 bases, with 14 bases sitting between them. The CDR3 has 13 amino acids. CDR1 SGHNT and CDR2 YYREEE come from the germline V gene (reference sequence). The CDR3, as DNA: TGTGCCAGCAGCCGAGGACAGTTCTCTGAGCAGTTCTTC. This translates into CASSRGQFSEQFF.

This clonotype is a singleton in its sample. J is TRBJ1-5 and V is TRBV30, with TRBD1 matching 7 bases. Trimming at V came to 2 bases and at J to 0 bases, leaving 7 bases not matched to a gene. Germline CDR1 and CDR2: GTSNPN and SVGIG (reference sequence). The CDR3 is 16 amino acids. The CDR3 region is CAWSTQTGSSNQPQHF. CDR3 in DNA: TGTGCCTGGAGTACTCAGACAGGGAGTAGCAATCAGCCCCAGCATTTT.

This clonotype came up many times. The chain employs TRBV12-3 or TRBV12-4 and TRBJ2-4; D is ambiguous. The CDR3 covers 11 residues. With 8 bases removed from V and 6 bases from J, the gap between germline ends came to 8 bases. The CDR3 DNA sequence: TGTGCCAGCTCGGTTGTAAACATTCAGTACTTC. It is translated as CASSVVNIQYF.

The V call is TRBV11-2, the J call TRBJ2-2, with 11 bases lining up with TRBD2. CDR1 SGHAT and CDR2 FQNNGV come from the germline V gene. This CDR3 is 16 amino acids long. Losses at the gene ends were 2 bases for V and 6 bases for J; bases not matched to a gene: 5. In DNA, the CDR3 is TGTGCCAGCAGCTTATTAGCGGGAGGGCAGGCCGGGGAGCTGTTTTTT. Translation: CASSLLAGGQAGELFF.

This clonotype was seen many times. The rearrangement joins TRBV2 to TRBJ2-3, with 7 bases identical to TRBD1. The CDR3 loop spans 17 amino acids. After removal of 6 bases from V and 4 bases from J, the junction contained 16 bases not matched to a gene. CDR1 and CDR2 (germline): SNHLY, FYNNEI. CDR3 sequence: CASRASTTGVRADTQYF. The DNA of the CDR3 is TGTGCCAGCAGAGCCAGTACAACAGGGGTACGGGCAGATACGCAGTATTTT.

This clonotype was seen many times. This CDR3 is CASLGGSKGRGEQFF. The CDR3 coding sequence is TGTGCCAGCCTGGGTGGGTCAAAGGGCCGGGGTGAGCAGTTCTTC. The J gene is TRBJ2-1, the V gene TRBV28, with a tentative D call TRBD2 (5 bases). Deletions cut 8 bases from V and 9 bases from J, with 23 bases between. The V gene's germline CDR1 is MDHEN and CDR2 SYDVKM. This CDR3 has 15 residues. The variable domain in full, with the rest retrieved from reference TRBV28 and TRBJ2-1, is DVKVTQSSRYLVKRTGEKVFLECVQDMDHENMFWYRQDPGLGLRLIYFSYDVKMKEKGDIPEGYSVSREKKERFSLILESASTNQTSMYLCASLGGSKGRGEQFFGPGTRLTVL.

This clonotype was detected many times. The genes are TRBV11-2 and TRBJ1-2; no reliable D call. Germline V gives CDR1 SGHAT, CDR2 FQNNGV. V lost 6 bases to trimming and J lost 4 bases, with 15 bases between them. The CDR3 contains 14 residues. In DNA, the CDR3 is TGTGCCAGCAGAGATCGAGTCCGGGGCTATGGCTACACCTTC. Protein product: CASRDRVRGYGYTF.

This clonotype has a count of ten or more. V and J are TRBV28 and TRBJ2-1, with TRBD2 identical over 13 bases. The V segment lost 5 bases and the J segment 0 bases; nucleotides outside the gene matches: 4. This CDR3 has 17 residues. Per the germline V gene, CDR1 is MDHEN and CDR2 is SYDVKM. CDR3 DNA: TGTGCCAGCAGTCCAACTAGCGGGAGGGTCTCCTACAATGAGCAGTTCTTC. Protein: CASSPTSGRVSYNEQFF.

In regard to this clonotype: A far larger clone is off by one base, so a read error is likely. The chain has TRBV28 and TRBJ1-1, with a tentative D call TRBD1 (5 bases). The germline V gene has CDR1 MDHEN and CDR2 SYDVKM. The CDR3 consists of 14 residues. Here the CDR3 reads CTSSSRGWLTEAFF. The DNA of the CDR3 is TGTACCAGCAGCTCTAGGGGATGGCTCACTGAAGCTTTCTTT.

The chain joins TRBV7-9 to TRBJ1-5, with D perhaps matching TRBD1 (6 bases). The V and J ends lost 5 bases and 4 bases respectively, with 9 bases between them. The CDR3 runs to 13 residues. Per germline, CDR1 SEHNR and CDR2 FQNEAQ (reference sequence). The chain's CDR3 is CASSIGTNQPQHF. CDR3 coding DNA: TGTGCCAGCAGCATCGGGACAAATCAGCCCCAGCATTTT.

The gene calls are TRBV20-1 and TRBJ2-7, with a possible D match to TRBD1 (6 bases). Germline V gene sequence: CDR1 DFQATT, CDR2 SNEGSKA (reference sequence). The CDR3 is 13 amino acids. The V end lost 3 bases, the J end lost 4 bases, and 13 bases lay between the germline ends. The CDR3 reads CSASVTGKYEQYF. The CDR3 DNA follows: TGCAGTGCTAGCGTAACAGGGAAATACGAGCAGTACTTC.

The CDR3 loop reads CSARGRGQTNQPQHF. CDR3 nucleotides: TGCAGTGCTAGGGGGAGGGGTCAGACCAATCAGCCCCAGCATTTT. V usage is TRBV20-1 and J usage is TRBJ1-5; weak D call: TRBD1 (5 bases). CDR1 and CDR2 (germline): DFQATT, SNEGSKA (reference sequence). The germline V and J ends were trimmed by 3 bases and 3 bases, with 15 bases remaining between them. The CDR3 sequence is 15 residues long.